Listed below are T cell receptor beta chains from one sample, sequenced in a study of control samples from healthy donors and cancer patients. Profiling relied on immunoSEQ multiplex PCR, and the TCRdb table lists in-frame clones only, not all of them. The top ten clones hold roughly a sixth of a sample with approximately 87,000 clones, about nine tenths of them seen once. The sample was blood. Source of these receptors: a man over 45 in good health. CDR3s include the opening cysteine and the closing phenylalanine or tryptophan.

V gene: TRBV19; J gene: TRBJ2-1; CDR3 protein: CASSPRLADNEQFF
V gene: TRBV6-5; J gene: TRBJ1-2; CDR3 protein: CASSYSGRNYGYTF
V gene: TRBV27; J gene: TRBJ1-3; CDR3 protein: CASSSGQGPGNTIYF
V gene: TRBV6-6; J gene: TRBJ2-2; CDR3 protein: CASSRDLNTGELFF
V gene: TRBV6-6; J gene: TRBJ1-5; CDR3 protein: CASSRTTGYNQPQHF
V gene: TRBV30; J gene: TRBJ1-2; CDR3 protein: CAWSNTGAYGYTF
V gene: TRBV27; J gene: TRBJ2-1; CDR3 protein: CASSLGLAGGEQFF
V gene: TRBV6-5; J gene: TRBJ2-5; CDR3 protein: CASSYSLTQYF
V gene: TRBV5-6; J gene: TRBJ2-1; CDR3 protein: CASSLLRGGSYNEQFF
V gene: TRBV7-2; J gene: TRBJ1-1; CDR3 protein: CASSLTGGTTEAFF
V gene: TRBV19; J gene: TRBJ2-3; CDR3 protein: CASSPDHFTDTQYF
V gene: TRBV19; J gene: TRBJ1-5; CDR3 protein: CASKGGLINSNQPQHF
V gene: TRBV7-2; J gene: TRBJ1-5; CDR3 protein: CASSLIGGPGNQPQHF
V gene: TRBV3-1/TRBV3-2; J gene: TRBJ2-7; CDR3 protein: CASSQGPGGIYEQYF
V gene: TRBV6-5; J gene: TRBJ2-1; CDR3 protein: CASTGQGYEQFF
V gene: TRBV7-6; J gene: TRBJ2-1; CDR3 protein: CASSLEGWDEQFF
V gene: TRBV9; J gene: TRBJ1-1; CDR3 protein: CASSWATNTEAFF
V gene: TRBV12-3/TRBV12-4; J gene: TRBJ1-2; CDR3 protein: CASSLAGGGGYTF
V gene: TRBV3-1/TRBV3-2; J gene: TRBJ1-3; CDR3 protein: CASSFHDRARNTIYF
V gene: TRBV6-5; J gene: TRBJ2-2; CDR3 protein: CASSLTRETGELFF
V gene: TRBV19; J gene: TRBJ1-5; CDR3 protein: CASSMVSGSRNQPQHF
V gene: TRBV27; J gene: TRBJ2-5; CDR3 protein: CASSFRGGFQETQYF
V gene: TRBV7-6; J gene: TRBJ2-7; CDR3 protein: CASSLGPGGNDEQYF
V gene: TRBV4-1; J gene: TRBJ1-1; CDR3 protein: CASSREGGLGTEAFF
V gene: TRBV19; J gene: TRBJ2-3; CDR3 protein: CASSMGTGGPSTDTQYF
V gene: TRBV5-1; J gene: TRBJ2-1; CDR3 protein: CASSFSRGVGNEQFF